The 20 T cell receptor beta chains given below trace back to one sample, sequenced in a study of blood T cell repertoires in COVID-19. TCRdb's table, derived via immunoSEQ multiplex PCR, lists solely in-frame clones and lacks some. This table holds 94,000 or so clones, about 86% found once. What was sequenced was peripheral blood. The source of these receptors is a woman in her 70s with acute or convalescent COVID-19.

This chain's CDR3 is CATSFGGAGSPLHF. CDR3 sequence (DNA): TGTGCCACCAGCTTTGGTGGGGCGGGGTCACCCCTCCACTTT. The chain carries TRBV15 and TRBJ1-6; perhaps TRBD1 as D (5 bases). CDR1 is LNHNV and CDR2 is YYDKDF in the germline V gene (reference sequence). The CDR3 sequence is 14 residues long. V was trimmed by 5 bases and J by 10 bases, leaving 15 bases between them.

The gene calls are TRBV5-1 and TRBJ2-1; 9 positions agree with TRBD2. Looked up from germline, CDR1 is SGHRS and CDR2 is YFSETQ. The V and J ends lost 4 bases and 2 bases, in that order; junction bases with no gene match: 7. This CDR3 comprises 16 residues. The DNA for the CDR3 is TGCGCCAGCAGCCCTCCGCGCGGGGGGGCCTACAATGAGCAGTTCTTC. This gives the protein CASSPPRGGAYNEQFF.

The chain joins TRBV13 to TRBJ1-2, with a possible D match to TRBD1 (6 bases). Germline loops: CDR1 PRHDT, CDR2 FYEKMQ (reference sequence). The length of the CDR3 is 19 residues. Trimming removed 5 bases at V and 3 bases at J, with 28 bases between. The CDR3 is CASSRRAGTPGLSHYGYTF. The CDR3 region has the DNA TGTGCCAGCAGCCGCCGGGCCGGGACACCAGGTTTGTCGCACTATGGCTACACCTTC.

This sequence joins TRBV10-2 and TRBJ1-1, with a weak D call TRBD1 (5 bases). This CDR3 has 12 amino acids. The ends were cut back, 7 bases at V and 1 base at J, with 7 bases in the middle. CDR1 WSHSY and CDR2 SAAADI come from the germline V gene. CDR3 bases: TGCGCCAGCATAGGACAGAACACTGAAGCTTTCTTT. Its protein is CASIGQNTEAFF.

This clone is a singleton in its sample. The CDR3 DNA is TGTGCCAGCAGCTTAAGGACAGGGAACTCTGGGGCCAACGTCCTGACTTTC. This sequence encodes CASSLRTGNSGANVLTF. The chain has TRBV7-3 and TRBJ2-6; TRBD1 matches 8 bases. Germline V CDR1 and CDR2: SGHTA, FQGTGA. This CDR3 is built from 17 residues. Trimming removed 1 base from V and 0 bases from J; junction bases left unmatched: 2.

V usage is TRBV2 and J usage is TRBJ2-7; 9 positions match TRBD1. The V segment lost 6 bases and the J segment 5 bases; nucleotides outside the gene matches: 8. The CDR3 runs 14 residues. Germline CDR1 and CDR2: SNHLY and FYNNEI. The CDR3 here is CASRITGGKDEQYF. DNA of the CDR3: TGTGCCAGCAGAATAACAGGGGGCAAGGACGAGCAGTACTTC.

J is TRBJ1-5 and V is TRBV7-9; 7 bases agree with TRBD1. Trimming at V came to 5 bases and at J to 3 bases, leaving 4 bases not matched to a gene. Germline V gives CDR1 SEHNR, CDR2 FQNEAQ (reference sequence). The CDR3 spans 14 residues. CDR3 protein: CASSRDSPNQPQHF. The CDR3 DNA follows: TGTGCCAGCAGCCGGGACAGCCCCAATCAGCCCCAGCATTTT.

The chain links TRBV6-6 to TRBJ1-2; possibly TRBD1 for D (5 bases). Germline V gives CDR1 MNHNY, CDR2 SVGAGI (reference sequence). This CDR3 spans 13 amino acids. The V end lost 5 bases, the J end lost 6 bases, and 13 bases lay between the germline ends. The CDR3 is CASSPDRANGYTF. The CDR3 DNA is TGTGCCAGCAGTCCCGACAGAGCTAATGGCTACACCTTC.

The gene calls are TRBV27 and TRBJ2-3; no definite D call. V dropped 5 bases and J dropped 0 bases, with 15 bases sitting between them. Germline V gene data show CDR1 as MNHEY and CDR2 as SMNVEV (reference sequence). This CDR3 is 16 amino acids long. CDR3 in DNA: TGTGCCAGCAGTCCCGACTTAGGAACTAGCACAGATACGCAGTATTTT. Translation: CASSPDLGTSTDTQYF.

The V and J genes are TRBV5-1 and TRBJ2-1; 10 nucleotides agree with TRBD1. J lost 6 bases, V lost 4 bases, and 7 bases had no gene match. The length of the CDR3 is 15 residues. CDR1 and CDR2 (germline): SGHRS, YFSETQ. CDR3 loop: CASSPRTGGGNEQFF. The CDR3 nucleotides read TGCGCCAGCAGCCCCAGGACAGGGGGGGGCAATGAGCAGTTCTTC.

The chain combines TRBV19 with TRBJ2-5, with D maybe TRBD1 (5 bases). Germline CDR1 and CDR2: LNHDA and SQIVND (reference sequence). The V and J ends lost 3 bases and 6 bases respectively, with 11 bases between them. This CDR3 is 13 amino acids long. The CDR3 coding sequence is TGTGCCAGTAGTATGCGACCAGGGCAGACCCAGTACTTC. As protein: CASSMRPGQTQYF.

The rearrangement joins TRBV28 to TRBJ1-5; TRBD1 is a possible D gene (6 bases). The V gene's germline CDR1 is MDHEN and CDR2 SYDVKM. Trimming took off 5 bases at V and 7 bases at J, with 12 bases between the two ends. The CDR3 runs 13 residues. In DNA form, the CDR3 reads TGTGCCAGCAGTCTACTCAGGGGCCAGCCCCAGCATTTT. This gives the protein CASSLLRGQPQHF.

CDR3 residues: CASSERGLNTEAFF. CDR3 in DNA: TGTGCCAGCAGCGAAAGGGGCCTGAACACTGAAGCTTTCTTT. V and J are TRBV7-8 and TRBJ1-1; TRBD1 is a possible D gene (5 bases). V shed 5 bases and J shed 0 bases, with 10 bases lying between them. CDR3 length equals 14 residues. In germline, CDR1 is SGHVS, CDR2 FQNEAQ.

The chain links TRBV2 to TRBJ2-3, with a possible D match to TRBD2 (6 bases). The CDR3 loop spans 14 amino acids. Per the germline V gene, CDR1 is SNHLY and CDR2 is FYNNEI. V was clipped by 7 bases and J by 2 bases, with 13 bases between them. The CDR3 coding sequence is TGTGCCAGCAACTTGCGGGGACCCACAGATACGCAGTATTTT. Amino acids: CASNLRGPTDTQYF.

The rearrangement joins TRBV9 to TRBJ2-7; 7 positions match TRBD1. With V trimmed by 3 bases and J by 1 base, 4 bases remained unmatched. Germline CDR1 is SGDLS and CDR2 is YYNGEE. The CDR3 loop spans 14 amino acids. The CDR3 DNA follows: TGTGCCAGCAGCGAGGGGGACAGTTCCTACGAGCAGTACTTC. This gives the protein CASSEGDSSYEQYF.

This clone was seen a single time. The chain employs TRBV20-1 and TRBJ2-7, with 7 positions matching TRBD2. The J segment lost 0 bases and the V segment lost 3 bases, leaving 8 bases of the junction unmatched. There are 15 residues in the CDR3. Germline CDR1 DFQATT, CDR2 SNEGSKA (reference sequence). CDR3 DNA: TGCAGTGCTAGTTATTATAAGCGGGGCTCCTACGAGCAGTACTTC. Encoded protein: CSASYYKRGSYEQYF.

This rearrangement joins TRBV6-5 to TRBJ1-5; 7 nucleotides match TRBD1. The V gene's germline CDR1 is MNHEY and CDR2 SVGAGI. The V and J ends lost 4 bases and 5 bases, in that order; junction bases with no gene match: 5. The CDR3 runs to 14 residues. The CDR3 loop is CASSFSQGDQPQHF. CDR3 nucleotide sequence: TGTGCCAGCAGTTTTAGCCAGGGGGATCAGCCCCAGCATTTT.

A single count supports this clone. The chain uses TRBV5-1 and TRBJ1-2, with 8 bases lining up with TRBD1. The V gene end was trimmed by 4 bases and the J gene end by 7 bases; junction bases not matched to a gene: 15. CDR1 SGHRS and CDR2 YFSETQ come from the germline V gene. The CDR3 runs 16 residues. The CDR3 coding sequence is TGCGCCAGCAGCGAGGGGGTGGGACAGGTTCGCGGTGGCTACACCTTC. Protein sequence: CASSEGVGQVRGGYTF.

The CDR3 region is CASSLGQGSEAFF. As DNA, the CDR3 is TGTGCCAGCAGCCTCGGACAGGGGAGTGAAGCTTTCTTT. V gene TRBV6-5 combines with J gene TRBJ1-1, with 9 positions matching TRBD1. Trimming took 6 bases from V and 7 from J; bases not matched to a gene: 6. The CDR3 totals 13 residues. Germline lookup yields CDR1 MNHEY and CDR2 SVGAGI.

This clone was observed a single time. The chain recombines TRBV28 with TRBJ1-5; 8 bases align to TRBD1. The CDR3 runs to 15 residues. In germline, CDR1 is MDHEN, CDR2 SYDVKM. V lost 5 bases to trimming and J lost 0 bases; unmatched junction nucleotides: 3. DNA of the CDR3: TGTGCCAGCAGTCCGGGACAGGTTAGCAATCAGCCCCAGCATTTT. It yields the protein CASSPGQVSNQPQHF.